The present TCR beta chain was sequenced within a study of blood T cell repertoires in COVID-19. The overall study: The origin of the acute and convalescent COVID-19 samples was the United States, Italy and Spain. Sample material is recorded as cDNA or gDNA derived from T cells, B-cell-depleted T cells, or PBMCs.

Produced via immunoSEQ multiplex PCR; TCRdb's table is partial and in-frame only. The data contain approximately 300,000 clones, 90% of them seen just once; the ten biggest clones take up around 0.96%. The sample holds one count of this clone. The TCR comes from a woman aged 35 to 49 with COVID-19, enrolled during active disease. Sequenced: peripheral blood.

CDR3 region: CASSIAPPRQPYEQYF. CDR3 DNA: TGTGCCAGTAGTATAGCCCCCCCACGACAGCCCTACGAGCAGTACTTC. The rearrangement uses TRBV19 and TRBJ2-7, with a tentative D call TRBD1 (5 bases). V was trimmed by 1 base and J by 2 bases, leaving 15 bases between them. The CDR3 sequence is 16 residues long. CDR1 and CDR2 from the germline V gene are LNHDA and SQIVND (reference sequence).